A selection of T cell receptor beta chains follows, all from one sample in a study of blood T cell repertoires in COVID-19. Profiled with immunoSEQ multiplex PCR; TCRdb holds only in-frame clones, not every one. The repertoire has around 300,000 clones, about four fifths of them found once; the top ten carry roughly 10%. Sequences were obtained from peripheral blood. These receptors originate from a woman between 50 and 59 years old who had recovered from COVID-19. Both conserved end residues are part of each CDR3. Each record gives: V gene, D gene, J gene, clone size, CDR3 DNA, CDR3 protein. The D gene is left open where the match is weak. A clone size is listed for some rows: how often the clone was seen (once, few, many), or a class if it is expanded.

TRBV4-3	TRBD2	TRBJ2-7	.	TGCGCCAGCAGCCAAGATCGGGGGGGGCCCTACGAGCAGTACTTC	CASSQDRGGPYEQYF
TRBV4-1	.	TRBJ2-7	.	TGCGCCAGCAGCCAAGTTAGCCTTGGCCTCCAACCCTACGAGCAGTACTTC	CASSQVSLGLQPYEQYF
TRBV9	.	TRBJ1-2	few	TGTGCCAGCAGCGTAGAACCCCGGACAGCCCTTAATGGCTACACCTTC	CASSVEPRTALNGYTF
TRBV7-6	TRBD1	TRBJ1-5	.	TGTGCCAGCAGCGACGGGACAGGGGACAATCAGCCCCAGCATTTT	CASSDGTGDNQPQHF
TRBV7-8	.	TRBJ2-1	.	TGTGCCAGCAGCCCCAGGCGCAATGAGCAGTTCTTC	CASSPRRNEQFF
TRBV29-1	.	TRBJ1-1	.	TGCAGCGTTGGGCAGGGTACTGAAGCTTTCTTT	CSVGQGTEAFF
TRBV30	.	TRBJ1-2	.	TGTGCCTGGGGGTGGACAGCGGGAGGCTACACCTTC	CAWGWTAGGYTF
TRBV19	.	TRBJ2-6	.	TGTGCCAGTAGTATCGGAGCAACTGGGGCCAACGTCCTGACTTTC	CASSIGATGANVLTF
TRBV28	TRBD1	TRBJ1-2	.	TGTGCCAGCAGTTCCTCGGGGCAGGGGGCTCGCGGCTACACCTTC	CASSSSGQGARGYTF
TRBV5-1	.	TRBJ1-1	.	TGCGCCAGCAGCTTGGACAGGGACGACACTGAAGCTTTCTTT	CASSLDRDDTEAFF